This note documents a single T cell receptor (beta chain) sequence. V was pared by 6 bases and J by 3 bases, with 17 bases of the junction left unmatched. The CDR3 consists of 18 residues. Germline V gene sequence: CDR1 MDHEN, CDR2 SYDVKM. Use of 60 Vbeta and 13 Jbeta primers characterized the PCR. Generated by immunoSEQ multiplex PCR, the TCRdb table keeps only in-frame clones and is missing some. The sample records more than 150,000 clones, around 82% being singletons. The entry originates in a study of cytomegalovirus exposure and HLA in healthy donors. This receptor was taken from a woman in her thirties in good health and CMV-seropositive. The sample comprised PBMCs. The chain employs TRBV28 and TRBJ1-5, with TRBD1 matching 7 bases. The chain's CDR3 is CASSLTVVRQGVNQPQHF. CDR3 DNA: TGTGCCAGCAGCTTAACTGTGGTCCGACAGGGCGTCAATCAGCCCCAGCATTTT.